This T cell receptor beta chain was documented in a study of T-cell memory formation after mild COVID-19 listed by TCRdb under 2021. Study-level background: TCR sequence clusters from the two donors were largely donor specific. The cohort was made up of two young adult volunteers, one female and one male, who were previously healthy. In a couple of donors, T-cell clones that expanded and contracted after mild COVID-19 were tracked by sequencing TCRalpha and TCRbeta repertoires over time.

The sequencer was an Illumina NovaSeq 6000. Using 5'RACE with constant-segment primers, TCRalpha and TCRbeta cDNA libraries were constructed, with sample barcodes and unique molecular identifiers added in the process. RNA was extracted from every sample with Trizol reagent. The libraries were amplified in two PCR steps, and the second step added a second sample barcode and Illumina TruSeq adapters. Libraries were sequenced on an Illumina NovaSeq with 2 x 150 bp paired-end reads. Regarding the original processing steps: Demultiplexing of reads and collapsing into UMI-guided consensus sequences were performed with migec v1.2.7. Using mixcr v2.1.11, the UMI consensuses were aligned to TRA and TRB V and J templates and assembled into clonotypes. A clonotype was counted as expanded or contracted only when both edgeR and NoisET called the clonotype significant, with the noise models trained on biological replicates. For edgeR calls, the cutoffs were a false discovery rate-adjusted p below 0.01 and a log2 fold-change threshold of 1. As an exploratory analysis of dynamics, max-normalized trajectories of the 1000 most abundant clonotypes were examined with PCA combined with hierarchical clustering. Separately sequenced CD4+ and CD8+ repertoires were used to assign a CD4 or CD8 phenotype to each responding clone. Using fastp at Q25 and MiXCR, TCRdb reprocessed the public reads and kept productive beta chains. Under each unique CDR3 protein, matching rows form one entry showing the most common genes and DNA. TCRdb, not the original authors, processed these V and J calls. In this sample the table shows roughly 200,000 distinct CDR3 sequences, about 22% of which occur a single time. Clones ranked in the top ten supply about 23% of the sample.

Overall study outcomes, separate from this receptor: Only a couple of mild cases were covered by the study, and larger cohorts that include severe cases with pre-infection samples were considered necessary. Some responding clones were detected in pre-infection memory, which suggested that pre-existing cross-reactive memory T cells had joined the SARS-CoV-2 response. SARS-CoV-2 specificity of the second-wave clones peaking on day 37 was not confirmed. Balanced CD4/CD8 phenotypes were observed for clones contracting from day 15 to 85, whereas a bias towards CD4+ was observed for a second wave of clones expanding from day 15 to 37. Contracting CD4+ clones were found mainly in CM and EM memory subsets, while CD8+ clones were enriched in EMRA.

CDR1 and CDR2 were assigned from the germline V gene as MNHNS and SASEGT. Ends trimmed: V by 5 bases, J by 4 bases; bases unmatched to a gene: 5. Measured from the cysteine to the phenylalanine, the CDR3 is 14 residues long. Only the CDR3 DNA stays, 42 bases, in frame from base 1. With respect to this clonotype: Its antigen has not been determined. No quality values exist for individual bases; no much larger clone is one base distant.

Ficoll-Paque density gradient centrifugation was the method used to isolate PBMCs. The chain is encoded by TRBV6-1 joined to TRBJ1-3; 7 of the junction bases match TRBD1. The TCR sequence derives from an adult woman who had mild COVID-19 (a few samples of this study predate the infection). The sample titles of this study are shuffled in the database, so cell type and time point are left out; the donor was told from shared clones. The specimen was PBMCs or a T cell subset sorted from them (not recorded which). CDR3 protein: CASSSRDRGNTIYF. The sequenced DNA is TGTGCCAGCAGTTCCCGGGACAGAGGAAACACCATATATTTT.